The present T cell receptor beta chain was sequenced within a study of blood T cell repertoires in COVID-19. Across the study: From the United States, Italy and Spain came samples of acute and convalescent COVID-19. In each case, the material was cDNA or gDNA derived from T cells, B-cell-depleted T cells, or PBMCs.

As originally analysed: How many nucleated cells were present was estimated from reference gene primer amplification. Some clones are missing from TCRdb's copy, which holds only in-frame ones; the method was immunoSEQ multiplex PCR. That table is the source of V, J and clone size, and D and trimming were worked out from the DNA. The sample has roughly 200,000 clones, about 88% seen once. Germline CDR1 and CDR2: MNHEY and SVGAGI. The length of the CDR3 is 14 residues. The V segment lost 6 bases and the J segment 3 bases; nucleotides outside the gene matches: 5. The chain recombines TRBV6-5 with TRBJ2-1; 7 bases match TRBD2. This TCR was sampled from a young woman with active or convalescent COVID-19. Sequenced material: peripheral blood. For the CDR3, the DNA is TGTGCCAGCAGCGCGAGCGGGGACTACAATGAGCAGTTCTTC. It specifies CASSASGDYNEQFF.